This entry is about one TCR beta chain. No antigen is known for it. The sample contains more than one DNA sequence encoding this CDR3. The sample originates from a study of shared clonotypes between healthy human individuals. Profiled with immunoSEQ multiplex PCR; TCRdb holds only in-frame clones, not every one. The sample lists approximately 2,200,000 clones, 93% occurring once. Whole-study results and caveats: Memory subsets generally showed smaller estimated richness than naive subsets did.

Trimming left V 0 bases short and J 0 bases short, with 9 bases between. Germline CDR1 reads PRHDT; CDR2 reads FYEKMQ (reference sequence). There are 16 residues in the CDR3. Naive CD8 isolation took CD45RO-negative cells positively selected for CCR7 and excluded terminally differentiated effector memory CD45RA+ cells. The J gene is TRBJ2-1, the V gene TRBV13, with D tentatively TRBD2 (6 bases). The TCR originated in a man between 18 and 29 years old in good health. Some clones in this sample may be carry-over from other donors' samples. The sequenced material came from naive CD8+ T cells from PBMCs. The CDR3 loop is CASSLGRGSSYNEQFF. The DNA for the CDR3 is TGTGCCAGCAGCTTAGGCCGGGGGAGCTCCTACAATGAGCAGTTCTTC.